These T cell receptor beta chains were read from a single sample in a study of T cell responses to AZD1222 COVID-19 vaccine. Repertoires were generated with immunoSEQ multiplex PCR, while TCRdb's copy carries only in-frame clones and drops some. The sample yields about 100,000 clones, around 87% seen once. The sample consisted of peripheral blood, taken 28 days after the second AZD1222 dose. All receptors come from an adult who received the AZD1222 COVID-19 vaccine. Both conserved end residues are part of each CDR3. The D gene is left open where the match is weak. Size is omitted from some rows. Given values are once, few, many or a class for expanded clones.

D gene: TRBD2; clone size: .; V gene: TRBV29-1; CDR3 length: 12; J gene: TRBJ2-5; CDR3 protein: CSVREGRVGQYF; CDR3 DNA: TGCAGCGTCCGGGAGGGCCGTGTCGGCCAGTACTTC
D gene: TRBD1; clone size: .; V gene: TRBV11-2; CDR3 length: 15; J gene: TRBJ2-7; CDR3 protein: CASSFGTGVSGEQYF; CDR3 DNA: TGTGCCAGCAGCTTCGGGACAGGGGTGTCAGGCGAGCAGTACTTC
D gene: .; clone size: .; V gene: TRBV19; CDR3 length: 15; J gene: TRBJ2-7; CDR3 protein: CASSINHPRSYEQYF; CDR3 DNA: TGTGCCAGTAGTATAAATCATCCAAGATCCTACGAGCAGTACTTC
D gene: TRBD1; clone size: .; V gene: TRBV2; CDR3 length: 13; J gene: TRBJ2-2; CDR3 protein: CASSGQGAGELFF; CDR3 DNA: TGTGCCAGCAGTGGACAGGGGGCCGGGGAGCTGTTTTTT
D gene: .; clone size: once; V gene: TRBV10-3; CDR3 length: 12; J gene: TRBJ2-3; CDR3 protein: CAISATVNTQYF; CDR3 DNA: TGTGCCATCAGTGCGACAGTAAATACGCAGTATTTT
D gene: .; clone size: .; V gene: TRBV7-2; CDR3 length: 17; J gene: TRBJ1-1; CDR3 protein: CASSSRPLLGRGTEAFF; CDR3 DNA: TGTGCCAGCAGCTCCAGACCTTTACTGGGAAGAGGCACTGAAGCTTTCTTT
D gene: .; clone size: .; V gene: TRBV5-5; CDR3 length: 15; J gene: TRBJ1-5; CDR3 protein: CASSLATREGQPQHF; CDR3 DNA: TGTGCCAGCAGCTTGGCCACTAGGGAGGGTCAGCCCCAGCATTTT
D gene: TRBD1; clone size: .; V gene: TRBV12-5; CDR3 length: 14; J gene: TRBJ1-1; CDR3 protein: CASGSGQANTEAFF; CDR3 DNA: TGTGCTAGTGGTTCCGGACAGGCGAACACTGAAGCTTTCTTT
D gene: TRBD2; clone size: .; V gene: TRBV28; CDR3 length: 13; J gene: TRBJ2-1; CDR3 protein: CAIGTSGYNEQFF; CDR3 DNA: TGTGCCATCGGGACTAGCGGATACAATGAGCAGTTCTTC
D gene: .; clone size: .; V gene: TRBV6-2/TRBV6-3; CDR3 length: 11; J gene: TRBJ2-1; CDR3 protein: CASSLNNEQFF; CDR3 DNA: TGTGCCAGCAGCCTGAACAATGAGCAGTTCTTC
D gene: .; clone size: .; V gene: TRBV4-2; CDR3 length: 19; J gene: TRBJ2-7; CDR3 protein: CASSQALGAPGGASYEQYF; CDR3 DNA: TGTGCCAGCAGCCAAGCGTTAGGGGCCCCGGGGGGCGCCTCCTACGAGCAGTACTTC
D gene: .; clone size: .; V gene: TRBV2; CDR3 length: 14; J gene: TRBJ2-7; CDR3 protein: CASSDGTVPYEQYF; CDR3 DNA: TGTGCCAGCAGCGATGGGACGGTCCCCTACGAGCAGTACTTC
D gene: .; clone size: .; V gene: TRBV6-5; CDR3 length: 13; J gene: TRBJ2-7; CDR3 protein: CASSYRQGHEQYF; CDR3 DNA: TGTGCCAGCAGTTACCGGCAGGGTCACGAGCAGTACTTC
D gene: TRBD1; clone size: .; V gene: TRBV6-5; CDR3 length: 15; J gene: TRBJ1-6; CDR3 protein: CASSYQRTGYSPLHF; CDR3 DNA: TGTGCCAGCAGTTACCAAAGGACAGGGTACTCACCCCTCCACTTT
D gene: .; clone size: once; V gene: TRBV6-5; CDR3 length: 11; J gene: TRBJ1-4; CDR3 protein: CASRGPEKLFF; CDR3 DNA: TGTGCCAGCAGGGGGCCTGAAAAACTGTTTTTT
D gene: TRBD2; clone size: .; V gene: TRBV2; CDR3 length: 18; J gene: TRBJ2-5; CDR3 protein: CASSVVGRGGARRETQYF; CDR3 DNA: TGTGCCAGCAGTGTAGTCGGGAGGGGAGGGGCCAGACGGGAGACCCAGTACTTC
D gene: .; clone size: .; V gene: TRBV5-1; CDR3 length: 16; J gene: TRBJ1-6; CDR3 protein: CASTRGREKPNSPLHF; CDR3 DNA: TGCGCCAGCACCAGGGGAAGGGAGAAACCGAATTCACCCCTCCACTTT
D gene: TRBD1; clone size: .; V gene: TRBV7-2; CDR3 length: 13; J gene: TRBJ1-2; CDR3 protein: CASSLGTGNGYTF; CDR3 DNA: TGTGCCAGCAGCTTAGGGACAGGGAATGGCTACACCTTC
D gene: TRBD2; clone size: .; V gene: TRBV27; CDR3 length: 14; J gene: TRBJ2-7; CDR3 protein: CASSLSGSRYEQYF; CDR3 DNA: TGTGCCAGCAGTCTCAGCGGGAGTCGGTACGAGCAGTACTTC
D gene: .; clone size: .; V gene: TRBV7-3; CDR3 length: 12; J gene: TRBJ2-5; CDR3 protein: CASSPREETQYF; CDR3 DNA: TGTGCCAGCTCACCTAGAGAGGAGACCCAGTACTTC
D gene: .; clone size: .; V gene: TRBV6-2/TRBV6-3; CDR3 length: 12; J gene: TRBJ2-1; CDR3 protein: CASSPPSNEQFF; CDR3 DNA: TGTGCCAGCAGTCCCCCCTCAAATGAGCAGTTCTTC
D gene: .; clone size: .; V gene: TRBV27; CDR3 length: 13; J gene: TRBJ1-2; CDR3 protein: CASSPRTAYGYTF; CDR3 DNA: TGTGCCAGCAGTCCCCGGACAGCCTATGGCTACACCTTC
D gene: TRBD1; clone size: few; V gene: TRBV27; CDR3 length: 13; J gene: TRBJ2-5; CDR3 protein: CASRINRGETQYF; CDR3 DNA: TGTGCCAGCAGAATTAACAGGGGGGAGACCCAGTACTTC
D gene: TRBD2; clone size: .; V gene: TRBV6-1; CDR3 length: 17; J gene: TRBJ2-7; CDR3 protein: CASSEREASGMFYEQYF; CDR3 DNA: TGTGCCAGCAGTGAACGGGAAGCTAGCGGGATGTTCTACGAGCAGTACTTC
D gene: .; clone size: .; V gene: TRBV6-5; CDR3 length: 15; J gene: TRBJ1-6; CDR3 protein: CASSPPGTASSPLHF; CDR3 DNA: TGTGCCAGCAGCCCCCCCGGGACCGCCAGTTCACCCCTCCACTTT
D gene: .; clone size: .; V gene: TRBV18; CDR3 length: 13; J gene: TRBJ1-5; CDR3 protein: CASSPGGNQPQHF; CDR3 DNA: TGTGCCAGCTCTCCCGGGGGCAATCAGCCCCAGCATTTT
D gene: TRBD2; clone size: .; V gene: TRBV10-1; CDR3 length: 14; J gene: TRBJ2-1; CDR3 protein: CASSDSAGVNEQFF; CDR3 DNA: TGCGCCAGCAGTGATTCCGCGGGGGTCAATGAGCAGTTCTTC
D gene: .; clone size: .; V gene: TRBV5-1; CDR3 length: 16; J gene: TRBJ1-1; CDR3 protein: CASSLEAGIRVTEAFF; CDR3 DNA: TGCGCCAGCAGCTTGGAGGCGGGCATCAGAGTCACTGAAGCTTTCTTT
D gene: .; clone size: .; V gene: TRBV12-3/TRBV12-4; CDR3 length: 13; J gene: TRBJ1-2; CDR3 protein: CASRLDGNYGYTF; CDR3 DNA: TGTGCCAGCAGACTCGACGGGAACTATGGCTACACCTTC
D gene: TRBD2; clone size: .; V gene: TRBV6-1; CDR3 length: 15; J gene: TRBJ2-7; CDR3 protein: CASSELPSGTDEQYF; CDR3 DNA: TGTGCCAGCAGTGAACTGCCTAGCGGGACGGACGAGCAGTACTTC
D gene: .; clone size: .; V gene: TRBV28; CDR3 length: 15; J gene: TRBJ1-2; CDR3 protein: CASSSTGLRSYGYTF; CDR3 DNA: TGTGCCAGCAGTTCCACGGGACTTCGGAGCTATGGCTACACCTTC
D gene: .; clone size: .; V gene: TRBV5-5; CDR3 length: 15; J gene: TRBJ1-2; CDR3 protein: CASSLEWSSLYGYTF; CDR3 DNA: TGTGCCAGCAGCTTGGAATGGAGTAGTCTCTATGGCTACACCTTC
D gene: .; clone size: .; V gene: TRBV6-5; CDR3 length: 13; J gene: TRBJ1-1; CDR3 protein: CASSSGMNTEAFF; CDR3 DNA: TGTGCCAGCAGTTCAGGGATGAACACTGAAGCTTTCTTT
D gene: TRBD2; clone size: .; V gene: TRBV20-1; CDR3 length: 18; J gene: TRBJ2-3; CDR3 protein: CSASEGSGEPKYTDTQYF; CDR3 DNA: TGCAGTGCTAGTGAGGGTAGCGGGGAGCCAAAATACACAGATACGCAGTATTTT
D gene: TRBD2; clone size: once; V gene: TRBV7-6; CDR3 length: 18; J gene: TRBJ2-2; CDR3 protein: CASSLFPGGRANTGELFF; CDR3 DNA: TGTGCCAGCAGCTTATTCCCCGGCGGGAGGGCGAACACCGGGGAGCTGTTTTTT
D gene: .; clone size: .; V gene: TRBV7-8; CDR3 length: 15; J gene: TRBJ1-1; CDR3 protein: CASSLVSQMNTEAFF; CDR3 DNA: TGTGCCAGCAGCTTAGTAAGTCAGATGAACACTGAAGCTTTCTTT
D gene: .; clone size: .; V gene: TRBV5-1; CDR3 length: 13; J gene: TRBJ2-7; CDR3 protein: CASSLETGYEQYF; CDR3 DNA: TGCGCCAGCAGCTTGGAAACAGGTTACGAGCAGTACTTC
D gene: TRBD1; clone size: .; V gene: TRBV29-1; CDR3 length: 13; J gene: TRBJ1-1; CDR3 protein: CSATGVLNTEAFF; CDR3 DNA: TGCAGCGCGACAGGGGTGTTGAACACTGAAGCTTTCTTT
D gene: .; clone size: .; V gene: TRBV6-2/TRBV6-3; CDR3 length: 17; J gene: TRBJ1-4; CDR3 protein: CASSYRAGVATNEKLFF; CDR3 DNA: TGTGCCAGCAGTTACAGGGCTGGGGTTGCAACTAATGAAAAACTGTTTTTT
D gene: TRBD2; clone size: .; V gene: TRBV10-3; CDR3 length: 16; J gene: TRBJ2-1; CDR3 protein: CAISEPGTSGTGEQFF; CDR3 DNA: TGTGCCATCAGTGAGCCCGGGACTAGCGGGACCGGTGAGCAGTTCTTC
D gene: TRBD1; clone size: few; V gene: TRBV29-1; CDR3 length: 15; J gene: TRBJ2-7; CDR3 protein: CSVAGTETQVPWQYF; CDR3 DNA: TGCAGCGTCGCCGGGACAGAAACTCAGGTCCCATGGCAGTACTTC
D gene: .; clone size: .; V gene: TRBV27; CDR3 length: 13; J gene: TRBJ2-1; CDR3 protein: CASSLGLGNEQFF; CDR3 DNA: TGTGCCAGCAGTTTAGGTTTGGGCAATGAGCAGTTCTTC
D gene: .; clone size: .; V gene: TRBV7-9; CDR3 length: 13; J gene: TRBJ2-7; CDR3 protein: CASSLPSRYEQYF; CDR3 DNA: TGTGCCAGCAGCCTCCCGAGCAGGTACGAGCAGTACTTC
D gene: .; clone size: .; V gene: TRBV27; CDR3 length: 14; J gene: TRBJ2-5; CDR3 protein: CASSLRRSQETQYF; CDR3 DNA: TGTGCCAGCAGTTTAAGACGGTCCCAAGAGACCCAGTACTTC
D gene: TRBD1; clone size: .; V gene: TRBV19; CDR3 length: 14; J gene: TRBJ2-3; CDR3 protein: CATEGDRATDTQYF; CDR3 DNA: TGTGCCACCGAAGGGGACAGGGCGACAGATACGCAGTATTTT
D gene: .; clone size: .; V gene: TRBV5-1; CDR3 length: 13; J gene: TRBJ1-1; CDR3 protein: CASSSTFGTEAFF; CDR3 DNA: TGCGCCAGCAGCTCAACGTTTGGCACTGAAGCTTTCTTT
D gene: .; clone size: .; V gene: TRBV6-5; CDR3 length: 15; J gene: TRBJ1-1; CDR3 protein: CASSYDRLMNTEAFF; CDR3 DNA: TGTGCCAGCAGTTACGACAGGCTCATGAACACTGAAGCTTTCTTT